These T cell receptor beta chains were read from a single sample in a study of T-cell memory formation after mild COVID-19. TCRdb re-analysed the 5' RACE reads in MiXCR, keeping a single row per CDR3 protein. The data contain tens of thousands of distinct CDR3 sequences, about 15% of them singletons. The sample consisted of PBMCs or a T cell subset sorted from them (not recorded which). The receptor set was obtained from a man aged 18 to 29 who had mild COVID-19 (a few samples of this study predate the infection). Cell type and time point are not known. The CDR3 runs from the conserved cysteine through the conserved F or W. A D gene is named only where the DNA matches it firmly. The size of a clone is reported for some rows only, either as once, few or many, or as a class for expanded clones.

v_call	j_call	d_call	cdr3_length	clone_size	cdr3_nt	cdr3_aa
TRBV5-1	TRBJ2-2	NA	14	NA	TGCGCCAGCAGCTTGGTCAGGGGCACCGGGGAGCTGTTTTTT	CASSLVRGTGELFF
TRBV30	TRBJ1-1	TRBD1	12	NA	TGTGCCTGGAGTCACCCTCAGGGGGCTGCTTTCTTT	CAWSHPQGAAFF
TRBV2	TRBJ1-1	NA	12	few	TGTGCCAGCAGTCGCTCAATGGGTGAAGCTTTCTTT	CASSRSMGEAFF
TRBV19	TRBJ2-7	TRBD2	15	few	TGTGCCAGTAGTATCACAGCGGGGCTGGGTTACGAGCAGTACTTC	CASSITAGLGYEQYF
TRBV30	TRBJ2-1	NA	12	NA	TGTGCCTGGAGTGTAATCGGAGATGAGCAGTTCTTC	CAWSVIGDEQFF
TRBV27	TRBJ1-2	TRBD1	13	many	TGTGCCAGCAGTTTATCCGGACAGGGGGACTACACCTTC	CASSLSGQGDYTF
TRBV5-4	TRBJ2-2	NA	13	many	TGTGCCAGCAGCTTCGGGGGCACCGGGGAGCTGTTTTTT	CASSFGGTGELFF
TRBV25-1	TRBJ2-5	NA	14	few	TGTGCCAGCAGCGCCTACAGGGCCCAAGAGACCCAGTACTTC	CASSAYRAQETQYF
TRBV6-5	TRBJ2-5	NA	13	NA	TGTGCCAGCAGTTATAGGGGCAGTGAGACCCAGTACTTC	CASSYRGSETQYF
TRBV5-8	TRBJ1-6	NA	14	NA	TGTGCCAGCAGCTTGGTGGCACCGAATTCACCCCTCCACTTT	CASSLVAPNSPLHF
TRBV10-3	TRBJ2-7	NA	11	NA	TGTGCCATCAGACGGGACTACGAGCAGTACTTC	CAIRRDYEQYF
TRBV29-1	TRBJ1-2	TRBD1	15	few	TGCAGCGTTGAACTCGGGACAGGGAAGAACTATGGCTACACCTTC	CSVELGTGKNYGYTF
TRBV7-9	TRBJ1-2	NA	11	NA	TGTGCCAGCAGCTCCGAATGGGGCTACACCTTC	CASSSEWGYTF
TRBV9	TRBJ2-4	NA	12	NA	TGTGCCAGCAGCGCTACCGGAAACATTCAGTACTTC	CASSATGNIQYF
TRBV14	TRBJ1-1	NA	14	NA	TGTGCCAGCAGCCGTTTGGAGGGGCCGGGTTCCGCTTTCTTT	CASSRLEGPGSAFF
TRBV7-8	TRBJ1-4	NA	16	few	TGTGCCAGCAGCCAACCGAGGGGGGCAACTAATGAAAAACTGTTTTTT	CASSQPRGATNEKLFF
TRBV6-5	TRBJ2-3	TRBD2	17	NA	TGTGCCAGCAGTATACGGGACTACCACACTAGCACAGATACGCAGTATTTT	CASSIRDYHTSTDTQYF
TRBV9	TRBJ2-3	NA	14	NA	TGTGCCAGCAGCCCCGGGGGACCCCCAGATACGCAGTATTTT	CASSPGGPPDTQYF
TRBV6-2/TRBV6-3	TRBJ1-2	TRBD1	17	few	TGTGCCAGCAGTTACTCCTCACCGGGACAGGGGGCCTATGGCTACACCTTC	CASSYSSPGQGAYGYTF
TRBV6-6	TRBJ1-6	NA	14	few	TGTGCCAGCCGGGAGAGCTCCTATAATTCACCCCTCCACTTT	CASRESSYNSPLHF
TRBV27	TRBJ1-1	NA	14	few	TGTGCCAGCAGTGAGACCGGGGGAAACACTGAAGCTTTCTTT	CASSETGGNTEAFF
TRBV12-3/TRBV12-4	TRBJ2-7	NA	13	few	TGTTCCAGCAGTTTCGCAGCGACCTACGAGCAGTACTTC	CSSSFAATYEQYF
TRBV7-6	TRBJ2-3	NA	14	NA	TGTGCCAGCAGTTTCTCCGCGATCACAGATACGCAGTATTTT	CASSFSAITDTQYF
TRBV7-2	TRBJ1-1	NA	12	NA	TGTGCCAGCAGCTTAAGCACGGCTGACGCTTTCTTT	CASSLSTADAFF
TRBV9	TRBJ2-3	NA	15	NA	TGTGCCAGCAGCGCATACTCGCGGGGCACAGATACGCAGTATTTT	CASSAYSRGTDTQYF
TRBV5-1	TRBJ2-7	TRBD1	14	few	TGCGCCAGCAGCGGAAAGAGGGGGCACTACGAGCAGTACTTC	CASSGKRGHYEQYF
TRBV20-1	TRBJ2-5	NA	17	few	TGCAGTGCTAGACGCAGCAGGGGCTGGGGGCGCCAAGAGACCCAGTACTTC	CSARRSRGWGRQETQYF
TRBV7-6	TRBJ2-3	TRBD2	14	few	TGTGCCAGCAGCCCTCTAGCGGGCGGAGATACGCAGTATTTT	CASSPLAGGDTQYF
TRBV29-1	TRBJ2-1	NA	12	NA	TGCAGCGTACACAGGGCCTACAATGAGCAGTTCTTC	CSVHRAYNEQFF
TRBV28	TRBJ2-5	TRBD2	18	NA	TGTGCCAGCAGTCGAATGGGTCGTGCAGGCGGGGGGGAAGAGACCCAGTACTTC	CASSRMGRAGGGEETQYF
TRBV19	TRBJ1-1	NA	14	few	TGTGCCAGTGTGTACCGTGGGGCAGGAACTGAAGCTTTCTTT	CASVYRGAGTEAFF
TRBV6-1	TRBJ2-1	TRBD1	15	NA	TGTGCCAGCAGGACCGACAGGGTAGCCTACAATGAGCAGTTCTTC	CASRTDRVAYNEQFF
TRBV5-5	TRBJ1-6	NA	14	few	TGTGCCAGCAGCTTGGAAAGGTATCTCTCACCCCTCCACTTT	CASSLERYLSPLHF
TRBV5-1	TRBJ1-1	NA	15	many	TGCGCCAGCTCCATTCCGGGGCGAATGAACACTGAAGCTTTCTTT	CASSIPGRMNTEAFF
TRBV12-3/TRBV12-4	TRBJ1-4	NA	14	NA	TGTGCCAGCAAAAAACAGCCAGGGAGTCAAAAACTGTTTTTT	CASKKQPGSQKLFF
TRBV28	TRBJ2-5	NA	15	NA	TGTGCCAGTGAAAGTCGGCAGGGGACTTTGGAGACCCAGTACTTC	CASESRQGTLETQYF
TRBV27	TRBJ2-5	TRBD2	12	NA	TGTGCCTGTGGGCCGGGGGGGTACGCCCAGTACTTC	CACGPGGYAQYF
TRBV6-2/TRBV6-3	TRBJ2-5	NA	11	NA	TGTGCCAGCAGTTCCTCCGGGCCGGAAAACTTC	CASSSSGPENF
TRBV19	TRBJ2-1	TRBD2	13	few	TGTGCCAGTAGTATCCAGCGGGGGGATGAGCAGTTCTTC	CASSIQRGDEQFF
TRBV6-2/TRBV6-3	TRBJ2-5	NA	13	NA	TGTGCCAGCAGTTACTCGAAGGTAGAGACCCAGTACTTC	CASSYSKVETQYF
TRBV6-6	TRBJ2-6	NA	15	NA	TGTGCCAGCAGTTACGGGGGCTCTGGGGCCAACGTCCTGACTTTC	CASSYGGSGANVLTF
TRBV4-2	TRBJ2-2	NA	14	NA	TGTGCCAGCAGCGTCGGGTCGGTCACCGGGGAGCTGTTTTTT	CASSVGSVTGELFF
TRBV6-2/TRBV6-3	TRBJ2-7	TRBD2	14	few	TGTGCCAGCAGTTTTCTAGCGGGGGTAAACGAGCAGTACTTC	CASSFLAGVNEQYF
TRBV29-1	TRBJ2-3	NA	12	few	TGCAGCGCCCCCCTAAGCACAGATACGCAGTATTTT	CSAPLSTDTQYF
TRBV6-1	TRBJ2-7	TRBD1	17	NA	TGTGCCAGCAGTGAAGAAGGATACAGGGGGCTTTCCTACGAGCAGTACTTC	CASSEEGYRGLSYEQYF
TRBV5-1	TRBJ2-1	TRBD2	16	NA	TGCGCCAGCAGCTTGGAACCAGCGGGGGGGCCGGGTGAGCAGTTCTTC	CASSLEPAGGPGEQFF
TRBV5-1	TRBJ2-1	NA	15	NA	TGCGCCAGCAGCTTCGACGGCTACCAGGGCAATGAGCAGTTCTTC	CASSFDGYQGNEQFF
TRBV4-1	TRBJ2-1	TRBD2	14	many	TGCGCCAGCAGCCTGGGACTAGCGGGGGATGAGCAGTTCTTC	CASSLGLAGDEQFF
TRBV13	TRBJ2-7	TRBD2	15	few	TGTGCCAGCAGCCCCTCCACGGCGGGGGGGCTCGAGCAGTACTTC	CASSPSTAGGLEQYF
TRBV7-2	TRBJ1-2	NA	14	NA	TGTGCCAGCAGCTTAGGGACCTCGTACTATGGCTACACCTTC	CASSLGTSYYGYTF
TRBV25-1	TRBJ1-1	NA	12	NA	TGTGCCAGCAGTGAACCGAACACTGAAGCTTTCTTT	CASSEPNTEAFF
TRBV6-5	TRBJ1-2	NA	12	NA	TGTGCCAGCACTGACAGTTTCTCTGGCTACACCTTC	CASTDSFSGYTF
TRBV7-6	TRBJ1-2	NA	12	NA	TGTGCCAGCAGCTCCCACCAGAGCGGCTACACCTTC	CASSSHQSGYTF
TRBV9	TRBJ2-3	TRBD2	15	NA	TGTGCCAGCAGCGTAGGATTAGCGGGGGGAGATACGCAGTATTTT	CASSVGLAGGDTQYF
TRBV7-8	TRBJ2-2	NA	13	few	TGTGCCAGCAGCGTGAGGGCGGCCGGGGAGCTGTTTTTT	CASSVRAAGELFF